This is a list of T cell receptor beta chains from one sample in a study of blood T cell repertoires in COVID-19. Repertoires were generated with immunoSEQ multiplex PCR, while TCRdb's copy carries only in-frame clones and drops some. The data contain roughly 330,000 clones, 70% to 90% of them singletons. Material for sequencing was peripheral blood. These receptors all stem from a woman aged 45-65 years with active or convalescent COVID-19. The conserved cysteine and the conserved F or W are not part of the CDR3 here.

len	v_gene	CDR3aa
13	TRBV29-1	SVYSRSRGYNEQF
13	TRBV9	ASSPQGRMNTEAF
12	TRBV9	ASSARAMGAPLH
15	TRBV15	ATSRGSGGRGTDTQY
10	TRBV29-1	SVDTVNYGYT
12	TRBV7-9	ASSLPGLPLEQY
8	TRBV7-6	ASKGTVYT
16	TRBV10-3	ATRKVAGSSYSTDTQY
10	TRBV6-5	ASSYLGSGYT
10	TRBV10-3	AISANDYGYT
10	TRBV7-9	ASSPDRSGQY
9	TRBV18	ASSPQETQY
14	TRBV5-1	ASSLATSGSTDTQY
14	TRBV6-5	ASSSWGTNLYNEQF
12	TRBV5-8	ASSKREGYNEQF
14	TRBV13	ASSLKGHPSPDTQY
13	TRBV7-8	ASSQRGGGAYEQY
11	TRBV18	ASFASGGYEQY
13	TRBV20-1	SASRVRDYNSPLH
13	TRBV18	ASSSQRYSNQPQH
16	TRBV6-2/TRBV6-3	ASSYSLTGRSGANVLT
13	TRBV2	ASSEESGRGNTIY
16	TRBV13	ASSPRQGGLAGDYEQY
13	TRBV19	ASSIGGQSSYEQY
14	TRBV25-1	ASSECQLGSGNTIY
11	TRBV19	ASRPDQGSSYT
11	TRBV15	ATSRLRGGGYT
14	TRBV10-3	AISDLRGTSGREQY
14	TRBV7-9	ASSLGLGTGVYGYT
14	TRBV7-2	ASSLGAGGQGTEAF
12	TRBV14	ASSQTGQGYGYT
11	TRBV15	ATSRGQSDTQY
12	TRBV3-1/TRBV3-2	ASSLGTGGIGYT
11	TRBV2	ASGDSDRGGYT
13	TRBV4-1	ASSQEGTANTEAF
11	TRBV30	AWSGQINQPQH
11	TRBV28	ATLWPSGNTIY
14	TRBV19	ASSISGTAYNSPLH
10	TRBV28	ASGTGGQPQH
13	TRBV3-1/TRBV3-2	ASSLSGGARGEQF
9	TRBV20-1	SAFTGAGYT
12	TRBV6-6	ASRLDRDDQPQH
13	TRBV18	ASRGQGGRTDTQY
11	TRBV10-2	ASSASQIYGYT
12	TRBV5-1	ASSLAPGEDGYT